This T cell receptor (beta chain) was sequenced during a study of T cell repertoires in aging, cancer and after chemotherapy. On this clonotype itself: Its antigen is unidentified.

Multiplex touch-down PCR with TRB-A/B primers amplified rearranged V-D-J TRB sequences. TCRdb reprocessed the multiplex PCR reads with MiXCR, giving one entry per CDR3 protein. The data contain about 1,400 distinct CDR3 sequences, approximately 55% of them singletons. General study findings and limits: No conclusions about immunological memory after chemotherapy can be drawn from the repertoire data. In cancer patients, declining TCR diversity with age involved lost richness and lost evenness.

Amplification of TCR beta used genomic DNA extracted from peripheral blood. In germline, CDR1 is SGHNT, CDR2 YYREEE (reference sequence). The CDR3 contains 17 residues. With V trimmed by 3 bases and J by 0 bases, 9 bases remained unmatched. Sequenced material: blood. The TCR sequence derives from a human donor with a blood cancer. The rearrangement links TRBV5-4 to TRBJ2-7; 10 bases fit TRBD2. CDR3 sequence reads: CASSSGGTSAISYEQYF. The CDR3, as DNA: TGTGCCAGCAGCTCGGGCGGGACTAGCGCAATCTCCTACGAGCAGTACTTC.